Following are 17 T cell receptor beta chains from one sample sequenced in a study of metastatic and nonmetastatic thyroid tumors. Using MiXCR, TCRdb re-called clones from the PCR reads. The table includes over 30,000 clones, approximately 19% detected once. Before thyroid surgery, none of the patients had received any treatment. Sequenced input: tumor tissue. The receptor source for this set is a female donor with papillary thyroid cancer or a benign thyroid nodule (not recorded which). Some clones in this sample may be carry-over from other donors' samples.

This rearrangement joins TRBV20-1 to TRBJ2-1, with 8 bases that match TRBD2. Germline trimming cut 4 bases from V and 5 bases from J; bases unmatched to any gene: 10. Germline assignment: CDR1 DFQATT and CDR2 SNEGSKA (reference sequence). CDR3 length equals 15 residues. The CDR3, as DNA: TGCAGTGCTATATTAGCGACTAGCGATAACAATGAGCAGTTCTTC. Protein product: CSAILATSDNNEQFF.

This clone came up many times. The chain is built from TRBV24-1 and TRBJ2-3; a weak D match, TRBD2 (5 bases). Germline CDR1 and CDR2: KGHDR and SFDVKD. The V gene lost 3 bases and the J gene lost 3 bases, with 15 bases spanning the gap. This CDR3 spans 16 amino acids. The CDR3 sequence is CATSDPEAGLTDTQYF. As DNA, the CDR3 is TGTGCCACCAGTGATCCGGAGGCAGGTTTAACAGATACGCAGTATTTT.

This clone was seen many times. The genes are TRBV19 and TRBJ1-5; D is undetermined. The germline gives CDR1 LNHDA, CDR2 SQIVND (reference sequence). This CDR3 is built from 14 residues. Trimming left V 2 bases short and J 6 bases short, with 11 bases between. The CDR3 DNA is TGTGCCAGTAGTATACGTGCCAAGAGTCAGCCCCAGCATTTT. Its translation: CASSIRAKSQPQHF. The whole variable domain, filled in from reference TRBV19 and TRBJ1-5, reads DGGITQSPKYLFRKEGQNVTLSCEQNLNHDAMYWYRQDPGQGLRLIYYSQIVNDFQKGDIAEGYSVSREKKESFPLTVTSAQKNPTAFYLCASSIRAKSQPQHFGDGTRLSIL.

The sample holds many counts of this clone. V gene TRBV12-3 or TRBV12-4 combines with J gene TRBJ2-1, with TRBD2 identical over 8 bases. The CDR3 spans 18 residues. Losses at the gene ends were 7 bases for V and 4 bases for J; bases not matched to a gene: 18. The CDR3 loop is CASTPSFREGFDYNEQFF. The CDR3 nucleotides are TGTGCCAGCACCCCTTCATTCCGGGAGGGGTTCGATTACAATGAGCAGTTCTTC.

Remarks on this clone: Other DNA sequences of this sample code for an identical CDR3. The rearrangement uses TRBV7-8 and TRBJ2-7; TRBD2 is a possible D gene (5 bases). CDR3 length equals 16 residues. Germline assignment: CDR1 SGHVS and CDR2 FQNEAQ. V lost 3 bases to trimming and J lost 4 bases, with 19 bases between them. CDR3 region: CASSFLAGEASYEQYF. In nucleotides, the CDR3 is TGTGCCAGCAGCTTTCTAGCTGGAGAAGCCTCATACGAGCAGTACTTC.

This clone has ten or more counts. The rearrangement uses TRBV20-1 and TRBJ1-1; 9 nucleotides match TRBD1. There are 16 residues in the CDR3. Trimming at V came to 4 bases and at J to 1 base, leaving 10 bases not matched to a gene. The germline V gene has CDR1 DFQATT and CDR2 SNEGSKA (reference sequence). CDR3: CSANRDRVTRNTEAFF. CDR3 DNA: TGCAGTGCTAACCGGGACAGGGTTACGAGGAACACTGAAGCTTTCTTT.

Concerning this clone: It may be a read error: a sequence one base away is much more abundant. The rearrangement joins TRBV7-9 to TRBJ1-4; D is undetermined. The CDR3 loop spans 14 amino acids. Per the germline V gene, CDR1 is SEHNR and CDR2 is FQNEAQ (reference sequence). V was pared by 5 bases and J by 4 bases, with 11 bases between. CDR3 sequence: CASSRWEFNEKLFF. CDR3 DNA: TGTGCCAGCAGCCGATGGGAATTTAATGAAAAACTGTTTTTT.

This clone was seen at least ten times. This chain joins TRBV5-1 and TRBJ2-7; possibly TRBD1 for D (6 bases). V lost 2 bases, J lost 0 bases, and 12 bases lay in between. CDR3 size: 15 residues. The V gene's germline CDR1 is SGHRS and CDR2 YFSETQ. The CDR3 DNA is TGCGCCAGCAGCTTCGGCAGAGGGGGCTCCTACGAGCAGTACTTC. Protein product: CASSFGRGGSYEQYF.

This clone has a handful of counts. The chain links TRBV28 to TRBJ2-5; no firm D call. The CDR3 spans 16 residues. From germline, CDR1 is MDHEN and CDR2 SYDVKM. V lost 6 bases and J 2 bases, leaving 19 bases between the germline ends. CDR3 protein: CASRRSSESRQETQYF. The CDR3 coding sequence is TGTGCCAGCAGACGCTCCAGCGAATCTAGACAAGAGACCCAGTACTTC.

This clone appeared a few times. This may be a read error, as it is one base from a much larger clone. The chain employs TRBV15 and TRBJ2-3; D ambiguous. Germline assignment: CDR1 LNHNV and CDR2 YYDKDF (reference sequence). This CDR3 spans 11 amino acids. This CDR3 is CSTGNWDTQYF. Here the CDR3 DNA reads TGTTCCACGGGTAACTGGGATACGCAGTATTTT. Full variable domain (remainder filled in from reference TRBV15 and TRBJ2-3): DAMVIQNPRYQVTQFGKPVTLSCSQTLNHNVMYWYQQKSSQAPKLLFHYYDKDFNNEADTPDNFQSRRPNTSFCFLDIRSPGLGDTAMYLCSTGNWDTQYFGPGTRLTVL.

This clone was seen a handful of times. The chain combines TRBV12-3 or TRBV12-4 with TRBJ2-3, with D possibly matching TRBD1 (5 bases). The ends were cut back, 5 bases at V and 4 bases at J, with 13 bases in the middle. This CDR3 contains 14 residues. CDR3 in DNA: TGTGCCAGCAGTGCAGGGCCCACCTCAGATACGCAGTATTTT. This encodes CASSAGPTSDTQYF.

This clone was recorded many times. The chain is built from TRBV5-8 and TRBJ2-3; weak D call: TRBD1 (6 bases). V was cut by 4 bases and J by 11 bases, with 23 bases left in between. The V gene's germline CDR1 is SGHTS and CDR2 YDEGEE. CDR3 size: 15 residues. The CDR3 sequence: CASSIAGGGRARQYF. CDR3 DNA sequence: TGTGCCAGCAGCATCGCTGGTGGGGGCAGGGCTCGGCAGTATTTT.

CDR3 amino acids: CASSLRRQGAYEQYF. As DNA, the CDR3 is TGTGCCAGCAGCTTACGCCGACAGGGCGCCTACGAGCAGTACTTC. V is TRBV11-2 and J is TRBJ2-7, with 7 positions matching TRBD1. Germline V lookup: CDR1 SGHAT, CDR2 FQNNGV. J gave up 2 bases and V 2 bases, and 6 bases lay outside the gene matches. This CDR3 is built from 15 residues.

The sample holds a few counts of this clone. A much larger clone differs from this one at a single base, so this may be a read error. The V gene is TRBV20-1, the J gene TRBJ1-4; D unresolved. Germline V gives CDR1 DFQATT, CDR2 SNEGSKA (reference sequence). The CDR3 spans 15 residues. DNA of the CDR3: TGCAGTCCTAGGTTCGGCGCAGCGAGTAATGAAAAACTGTTTTTT. Translating gives CSPRFGAASNEKLFF.

This clone appeared many times. The chain's CDR3 is CASSPTSGSVGGELFF. The CDR3 nucleotides read TGTGCCAGCTCACCAACTAGCGGGAGCGTTGGCGGGGAGCTGTTTTTT. V is TRBV18 and J is TRBJ2-2; TRBD2 aligns across 11 bases. The trim removed 2 bases at V and 7 bases at J, leaving 6 bases unmatched. Looked up from germline, CDR1 is KGHSH and CDR2 is LQKENI. This CDR3 is built from 16 residues.

Details on this clone: A much larger clone sits a single nucleotide away, making a read error possible. Other nucleotide sequences in the sample specify the same CDR3. The V gene is TRBV5-1, the J gene TRBJ1-1; the D gene is possibly TRBD1 (5 bases). This CDR3 has 15 amino acids. Germline V gives CDR1 SGHRS, CDR2 YFSETQ. With 4 bases removed from V and 4 bases from J, the gap between germline ends came to 17 bases. The CDR3 region is CASSNAGGASTEAFF. In nucleotides, the CDR3 is TGCGCCAGCAGCAACGCGGGTGGGGCGAGCACTGAAGCTTTCTTT.

As to this clone: Its ends do not fully match the called genes, so a read error is possible. The rearrangement links TRBV11-2 to TRBJ2-1; possible D gene TRBD2, 7 bases. Germline V CDR1 and CDR2: SGHAT, FQNNGV. The CDR3 is 16 residues long. The DNA of the CDR3 is TGTGCAAGCAGCCCCCGAGGGGGGGGCGTGGGTAATGAGGAGTTCTTC. Protein product: CASSPRGGGVGNEEFF.